This TCR beta chain was recorded in a study of T cell responses to AZD1222 COVID-19 vaccine. Study-wide findings and caveats: Across the whole spike, CD4 TCRs peaked at regions 160-218 and 743-854.

V gave up 5 bases and J gave up 0 bases, with 17 bases separating them. Per the germline V gene, CDR1 is SGHTA and CDR2 is FQGNSA. This CDR3 comprises 17 residues. Profiling relied on immunoSEQ multiplex PCR, and the TCRdb table lists in-frame clones only, not all of them. This repertoire shows some 150,000 clones, less than 90% found once; its top ten account for about 5.5%. On this clone itself: The target antigen is unknown.

The sequencing here drew on peripheral blood, taken on day 0 of MenACWY control vaccination. This receptor was taken from an adult in good health. The chain combines TRBV7-2 with TRBJ2-1, with D possibly TRBD2 on 6 matching bases. The CDR3 region has the DNA TGTGCCAGCAGCCCTTTTATAGCGGTTAGCTCCTACAATGAGCAGTTCTTC. Its translation is CASSPFIAVSSYNEQFF.